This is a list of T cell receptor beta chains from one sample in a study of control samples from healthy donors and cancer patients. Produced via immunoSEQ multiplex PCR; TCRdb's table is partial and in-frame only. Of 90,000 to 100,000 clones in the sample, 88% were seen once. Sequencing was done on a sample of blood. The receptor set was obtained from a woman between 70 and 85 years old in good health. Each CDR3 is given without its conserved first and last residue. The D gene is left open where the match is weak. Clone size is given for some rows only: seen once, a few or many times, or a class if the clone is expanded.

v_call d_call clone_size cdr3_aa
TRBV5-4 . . ASSLGQGSGYT
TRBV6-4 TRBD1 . ASGQEMNTEAF
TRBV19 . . AVAGPRGAF
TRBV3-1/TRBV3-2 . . ASSQGWRGGSEAF
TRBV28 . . ASSLSGAGSYQPQH
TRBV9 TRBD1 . ASSSSGQGASQY
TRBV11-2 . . ASSLGWDQPQH
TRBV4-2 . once ASSHLGEGSFNQPQH
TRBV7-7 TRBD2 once ASSLATRTSGRVGKNIQY
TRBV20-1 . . SASRGRNYGYT
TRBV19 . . ASSISPLNTEAF
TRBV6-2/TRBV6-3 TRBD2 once ASSYGVIAGGLSSYNEQF
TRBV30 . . AWSVRSSRNTEAF
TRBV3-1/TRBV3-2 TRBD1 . ASSPGQGHNEQF
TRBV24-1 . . ATSDLLGKAF
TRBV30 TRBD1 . AWSGWDRAGYT
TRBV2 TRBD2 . ASSEAGGDTQY
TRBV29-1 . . SAVPGSTTQQY
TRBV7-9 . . ASSLAGGIETQY
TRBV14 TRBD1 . ASSQDPRRKGGVTGELF
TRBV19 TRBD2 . ASSNRGGAYNEQF
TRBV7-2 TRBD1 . ASSQGQVAEAF
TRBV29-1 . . SVEGLAATTHYNEQF
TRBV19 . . ASIRQGSGEAF
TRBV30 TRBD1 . AWAGQGGYT
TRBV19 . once ASSILGSSTDTQY
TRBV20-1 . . SAWVGGYT
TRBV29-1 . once SVDGWQGNYGYT
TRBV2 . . ASNDNWNNSPLH
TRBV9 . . ASSVEGRDIQY